This T cell receptor beta chain was sequenced during a study of early T cells in non-severe SARS-CoV-2 infection. Deletions cut 1 base from V and 12 bases from J, with 13 bases between. Germline CDR1 is SGHDN and CDR2 is FVKESK. This CDR3 is built from 12 residues. Only a few counts were recorded for this clonotype. Each CDR3 protein is one row after TCRdb ran MiXCR on the 5' RACE reads. The data show approximately 69,000 distinct CDR3 sequences, roughly an eighth seen once. This sequence was found in an adult who was a healthcare worker with PCR-confirmed SARS-CoV-2 infection or an uninfected control (not recorded which). This specimen consisted of whole blood, obtained at baseline. The chain is built from TRBV14 and TRBJ2-7; no clear D gene. CDR3 sequence reads: CASSQGHQLLYF. The CDR3 DNA reads TGTGCCAGCAGCCAAGGCCACCAGCTGCTGTACTTC. Full variable domain (missing parts from reference TRBV14 and TRBJ2-7): EAGVTQFPSHSVIEKGQTVTLRCDPISGHDNLYWYRRVMGKEIKFLLHFVKESKQDESGMPNNRFLAERTGGTYSTLKVQPAELEDSGVYFCASSQGHQLLYFGPGTRLTVT.